The next 24 T cell receptor beta chains were all read from a single sample in a study of early T cells in non-severe SARS-CoV-2 infection. Each CDR3 protein is one row after TCRdb ran MiXCR on the 5' RACE reads. The sample includes some 64,000 distinct CDR3 sequences, more than 8% of them seen just once. Sequencing used whole blood, obtained at baseline. The receptors originated from an adult who was a healthcare worker with PCR-confirmed SARS-CoV-2 infection or an uninfected control (not recorded which).

This clonotype was seen a few times. The V and J genes are TRBV28 and TRBJ1-2; D remains unclear. CDR1 is MDHEN and CDR2 is SYDVKM in the germline V gene. V gave up 2 bases and J gave up 5 bases, with 9 bases separating them. This CDR3 is 13 amino acids long. DNA of the CDR3: TGTGCCAGCAGTTTAGGCATTCAGTATGGCTACACCTTC. Translation: CASSLGIQYGYTF.

The chain employs TRBV20-1 and TRBJ2-7, with 9 bases identical to TRBD1. Germline V lookup: CDR1 DFQATT, CDR2 SNEGSKA (reference sequence). Losses at the gene ends were 1 base for V and 2 bases for J; bases not matched to a gene: 6. The CDR3 contains 15 residues. CDR3 DNA sequence: TGCAGTGCTAGAGCTTCGGGACAGGGCCCCTACGAGCAGTACTTC. Residues: CSARASGQGPYEQYF.

V usage is TRBV29-1 and J usage is TRBJ2-1; D tentatively reads TRBD1 or TRBD2 (6 bases each). The CDR3 is made up of 14 amino acids. Trimming shortened V by 6 bases and J by 5 bases, and 17 bases separated the two germline ends. The germline V gene encodes CDR1 SQVTM and CDR2 ANQGSEA. This CDR3 reads CSVAQGRQDNEQFF. CDR3 DNA: TGCAGCGTCGCTCAGGGGAGGCAGGACAATGAGCAGTTCTTC.

This clonotype was counted a few times. The CDR3: CASKGGAAQETQYF. The DNA of the CDR3 is TGTGCCAGCAAGGGCGGGGCCGCCCAAGAGACCCAGTACTTC. This sequence joins TRBV6-5 and TRBJ2-5; D may be TRBD2 (6 bases). The V and J ends lost 7 bases and 1 base respectively, with 13 bases between them. This CDR3 spans 14 amino acids. In germline, CDR1 is MNHEY, CDR2 SVGAGI.

V is TRBV12-3 or TRBV12-4 and J is TRBJ2-1, with TRBD1 identical over 9 bases. This CDR3 contains 15 residues. Trimming cost V 1 base and J 2 bases; bases outside gene matches: 0. The CDR3 spells CASSLGDRAYNEQFF. Here the CDR3 DNA reads TGTGCCAGCAGTTTAGGGGACAGGGCCTACAATGAGCAGTTCTTC.

The chain has TRBV4-3 and TRBJ2-3; 8 nucleotides match TRBD2. Germline lookup yields CDR1 LGHNA and CDR2 YSLEER. This CDR3 contains 15 residues. V trimming: 4 bases; J trimming: 5 bases; junction bases outside the gene matches: 8. CDR3 nucleotide sequence: TGCGCCAGCAGCCGAGGACTAGCCCCTCGAGATACGCAGTATTTT. Translated, it gives CASSRGLAPRDTQYF.

The chain has TRBV4-3 and TRBJ2-7; 15 nucleotides align to TRBD2. The CDR3 consists of 18 residues. V lost 4 bases to trimming and J lost 6 bases; unmatched junction nucleotides: 13. Germline CDR1 reads LGHNA; CDR2 reads YSLEER. The CDR3 DNA sequence: TGCGCCAGCAGCCGAATGACCGGGACTAGCGGGAGGAAGGTCGAGCAGTACTTC. Residues: CASSRMTGTSGRKVEQYF.

This clonotype was observed at least ten times. The chain links TRBV7-2 to TRBJ2-1; D ambiguous. V dropped 4 bases and J dropped 1 base, with 11 bases sitting between them. Germline V gene sequence: CDR1 SGHTA, CDR2 FQGNSA. The CDR3 extends over 15 amino acids. CDR3 region: CASSSSVGSYNEQFF. In DNA, the CDR3 is TGTGCCAGCAGCTCCTCGGTCGGGTCCTACAATGAGCAGTTCTTC.

This clonotype occurred many times. This chain uses TRBV4-1 with TRBJ2-3; TRBD2 matches 13 bases. V trimming: 1 base; J trimming: 3 bases; junction bases outside the gene matches: 1. CDR3 size: 16 residues. CDR1 is MGHRA and CDR2 is YSYEKL in the germline V gene. In DNA form, the CDR3 reads TGCGCCAGCAGCCAAGGGACTAGCGGGAGAACAGATACGCAGTATTTT. As protein: CASSQGTSGRTDTQYF.

This clonotype was picked up many times. The gene calls are TRBV11-2 and TRBJ1-1; the D is unclear. The CDR3 consists of 14 residues. V dropped 3 bases and J dropped 2 bases, with 10 bases sitting between them. From germline, CDR1 is SGHAT and CDR2 FQNNGV. The CDR3 loop reads CASSLALLNTEAFF. CDR3 sequence (DNA): TGTGCCAGCAGCTTGGCCCTTTTAAACACTGAAGCTTTCTTT.

This clonotype was seen more than once but under ten times. The CDR3 bases are TGTGCCAGCCGCGAGACAGGGTACAATGAGCAGTTCTTC. It specifies CASRETGYNEQFF. The genes are TRBV28 and TRBJ2-1, with 7 bases that match TRBD1. V gave up 8 bases and J gave up 4 bases; unmatched junction bases: 5. CDR1 and CDR2 (germline): MDHEN, SYDVKM. The CDR3 is 13 residues long.

This clonotype was seen more than once but under ten times. The genes are TRBV19 and TRBJ2-2; 9 bases match TRBD1. The CDR3 length is 15 residues. V shed 7 bases and J 6 bases; nucleotides not matched to a gene: 9. CDR1 is LNHDA, CDR2 SQIVND, per germline (reference sequence). CDR3 DNA: TGTGCCAGTAAAACCGGGACAGGGAAAGCCGGGGAGCTGTTTTTT. It specifies CASKTGTGKAGELFF.

This clonotype was counted many times. This rearrangement joins TRBV7-9 to TRBJ1-1; D is undetermined. V was cut by 2 bases and J by 8 bases, with 6 bases left in between. This CDR3 contains 11 residues. The V gene's germline CDR1 is SEHNR and CDR2 FQNEAQ (reference sequence). CDR3 protein: CASSLKEEAFF. DNA for the CDR3: TGTGCCAGCAGCTTAAAGGAAGAAGCTTTCTTT. Full variable domain (remainder filled in from reference TRBV7-9 and TRBJ1-1): DTGVSQNPRHKITKRGQNVTFRCDPISEHNRLYWYRQTLGQGPEFLTYFQNEAQLEKSRLLSDRFSAERPKGSFSTLEIQRTEQGDSAMYLCASSLKEEAFFGQGTRLTVV.

Ten or more counts support this clonotype. The V call is TRBV7-2, the J call TRBJ2-1; 7 positions agree with TRBD1. The CDR3 length is 15 residues. Trimming at V came to 1 base and at J to 4 bases, leaving 4 bases not matched to a gene. From germline, CDR1 is SGHTA and CDR2 FQGNSA. The CDR3 DNA reads TGTGCCAGCAGCTTAGACAGGGGCCTTTACAATGAGCAGTTCTTC. Residues: CASSLDRGLYNEQFF.

The chain joins TRBV11-3 to TRBJ2-1, with unresolved D. V lost 5 bases to trimming and J lost 10 bases, with 15 bases between them. This CDR3 has 13 amino acids. CDR1 is SGHNT, CDR2 YENEEA, per germline. Here the CDR3 reads CASSNGPLGEQFF. In nucleotides, the CDR3 is TGTGCCAGCAGCAACGGGCCCCTAGGGGAGCAGTTCTTC.

This clonotype was seen repeatedly, ten times or more. The chain recombines TRBV4-3 with TRBJ2-1; no firm D call. Germline lookup yields CDR1 LGHNA and CDR2 YSLEER. The CDR3 runs 13 residues. Trimming stripped 0 bases from V and 8 bases from J, with 8 bases between. The CDR3, as DNA: TGCGCCAGCAGCCAAGAGCTTATGGATGAGCAGTTCTTC. As protein: CASSQELMDEQFF.

At least ten counts were recorded for this clonotype. The rearrangement links TRBV18 to TRBJ1-1, with unresolved D. The germline V gene encodes CDR1 KGHSH and CDR2 LQKENI. V lost 6 bases, J lost 0 bases, and 11 bases lay in between. The CDR3 runs to 14 residues. CDR3: CASSGSSMNTEAFF. CDR3 in DNA: TGTGCCAGCTCTGGGTCCAGTATGAACACTGAAGCTTTCTTT. Full variable domain (outside the CDR3, taken from reference TRBV18 and TRBJ1-1): NAGVMQNPRHLVRRRGQEARLRCSPMKGHSHVYWYRQLPEEGLKFMVYLQKENIIDESGMPKERFSAEFPKEGPSILRIQQVVRGDSAAYFCASSGSSMNTEAFFGQGTRLTVV.

The chain employs TRBV28 and TRBJ2-2; TRBD2 might be the D (5 bases). This CDR3 spans 14 amino acids. Germline V gene lookup returns CDR1 MDHEN and CDR2 SYDVKM. V shed 1 base and J shed 6 bases, with 9 bases lying between them. For the CDR3, the DNA is TGTGCCAGCAGTTTATCCGGGGTTGCCGGGGAGCTGTTTTTT. Residues: CASSLSGVAGELFF.

The V call is TRBV27, the J call TRBJ1-5, with TRBD1 as a possible D gene (6 bases). Between the trimmed V and J ends, which lost 5 bases and 7 bases, there was a span of 12 bases. CDR3 length: 13 residues. The germline CDR1 and CDR2 sequences are MNHEY and SMNVEV (reference sequence). The CDR3 sequence: CASSKGQLQPQHF. The CDR3 nucleotides read TGTGCCAGCAGTAAAGGACAGTTACAGCCCCAGCATTTT.

This clonotype appeared many times. J is TRBJ1-4 and V is TRBV18, with D possibly matching TRBD1 (5 bases). The CDR3 has 15 amino acids. Trimming shortened V by 1 base and J by 2 bases, and 8 bases separated the two germline ends. Germline V gene lookup returns CDR1 KGHSH and CDR2 LQKENI. CDR3: CASSPRSGTNEKLFF. The CDR3 nucleotides read TGTGCCAGCTCACCACGGTCAGGGACTAATGAAAAACTGTTTTTT.

Ten or more counts support this clonotype. The rearrangement joins TRBV5-6 to TRBJ2-2, with 9 bases fitting TRBD1. The CDR3 spans 17 residues. The germline V gene encodes CDR1 SGHDT and CDR2 YYEEEE. Losses at the gene ends were 3 bases for V and 5 bases for J; bases not matched to a gene: 11. The CDR3 protein is CASSSGLQGARTGELFF. The CDR3 DNA sequence: TGTGCCAGCAGCTCGGGCTTACAGGGGGCGAGGACCGGGGAGCTGTTTTTT.

This clonotype was detected a few times. The chain has TRBV30 and TRBJ1-2; D gene ambiguous. The germline CDR1 and CDR2 sequences are GTSNPN and SVGIG (reference sequence). Between the trimmed V and J ends, which lost 5 bases and 8 bases, there was a span of 12 bases. This CDR3 comprises 11 residues. In DNA form, the CDR3 reads TGTGCCTGGGGTCGGACTGGGGGCTACACCTTC. Amino acid sequence: CAWGRTGGYTF.

This clonotype was picked up a small number of times. The chain links TRBV6-4 to TRBJ2-1; 8 bases line up with TRBD1. The CDR3 has 17 residues. Germline loops: CDR1 MRHNA, CDR2 SNTAGT. With V trimmed by 4 bases and J by 8 bases, 16 bases remained unmatched. The CDR3 region is CASSGSKGTGDLDEQFF. The CDR3 DNA reads as TGTGCCAGCAGTGGCTCGAAAGGGACAGGCGACTTGGATGAGCAGTTCTTC.

The genes are TRBV5-5 and TRBJ2-7, with TRBD2 matching over 10 bases. This CDR3 has 15 amino acids. The V gene's germline CDR1 is SGHKS and CDR2 YYEKEE (reference sequence). V was pared by 4 bases and J by 0 bases, with 4 bases of the junction left unmatched. The CDR3 spells CASSRTSGFSYEQYF. DNA of the CDR3: TGTGCCAGCAGCAGGACTAGCGGCTTCTCCTACGAGCAGTACTTC.